The 14 T cell receptor beta chains listed next were all sequenced from one sample in a study of blood T cell repertoires in COVID-19. Using immunoSEQ multiplex PCR, the repertoire was profiled, and TCRdb retains in-frame clones only, with some absent. The table has about 210,000 clones, 84% seen once. What was sequenced was PBMCs or T cells enriched from blood (not recorded which). The receptors were gathered from a woman between 25 and 40 years old who had been exposed to COVID-19.

The chain carries TRBV19 and TRBJ1-3; D call uncertain. The germline gives CDR1 LNHDA, CDR2 SQIVND (reference sequence). This CDR3 is 15 amino acids long. V lost 3 bases and J 2 bases, leaving 11 bases between the germline ends. For the CDR3, the DNA is TGTGCCAGTAGTATTGAACAGTCGGCTGGAAACACCATATATTTT. Its protein is CASSIEQSAGNTIYF.

The rearrangement uses TRBV18 and TRBJ1-1; D unresolved. This CDR3 contains 13 residues. The V and J ends lost 7 bases and 1 base respectively, with 10 bases between them. Per the germline V gene, CDR1 is KGHSH and CDR2 is LQKENI. DNA of the CDR3: TGTGCCAGCTTATTCGGGGAGAACACTGAAGCTTTCTTT. Residues: CASLFGENTEAFF.

The chain recombines TRBV27 with TRBJ2-2, with 10 bases that match TRBD2. The CDR3 extends over 20 amino acids. Germline CDR1 reads MNHEY; CDR2 reads SMNVEV (reference sequence). V lost 5 bases and J lost 2; bases outside the gene matches: 17. In DNA form, the CDR3 reads TGTGCCAGCAGTCCACTACGAGGGGTAGCGGGGGGCGGTAACACCGGGGAGCTGTTTTTT. The encoded protein is CASSPLRGVAGGGNTGELFF.

The J gene is TRBJ1-3, the V gene TRBV9; TRBD1 matches 9 bases. This CDR3 is 20 amino acids long. V gave up 4 bases and J gave up 5 bases; unmatched junction bases: 22. CDR1 and CDR2 from the germline V gene are SGDLS and YYNGEE. CDR3 amino acids: CASSRNTGGVNTINRNTIYF. CDR3 coding DNA: TGTGCCAGCAGCCGAAATACAGGGGGCGTAAATACGATAAACAGAAACACCATATATTTT.

This clone was found once. V is TRBV7-2 and J is TRBJ2-1, with TRBD2 identical over 8 bases. The CDR3 spans 15 residues. The germline CDR1 and CDR2 sequences are SGHTA and FQGNSA. The trim removed 1 base at V and 10 bases at J, leaving 9 bases unmatched. In DNA form, the CDR3 reads TGTGCCAGCAGCTTAGAGGGGACTAGTTTCAGCGAGCAGTTCTTC. Its protein is CASSLEGTSFSEQFF.

The genes are TRBV5-4 and TRBJ1-2, with TRBD1 matching 9 bases. The germline V gene encodes CDR1 SGHNT and CDR2 YYREEE (reference sequence). The V and J ends lost 2 bases and 5 bases, in that order; junction bases with no gene match: 10. The CDR3 sequence is 16 residues long. The CDR3 nucleotides are TGTGCCAGCAGCTTCGACAGGGGGAGAAATGCGTATGGCTACACCTTC. Protein: CASSFDRGRNAYGYTF.

The CDR3 nucleotides read TGCGCCAGCAGCCAAGTTACAGGCTTCACTGAAGCTTTCTTT. The encoded protein is CASSQVTGFTEAFF. This chain uses TRBV4-1 with TRBJ1-1, with D perhaps TRBD1 (5 bases). The germline CDR1 and CDR2 sequences are MGHRA and YSYEKL. CDR3 length: 14 amino acids. V was clipped by 1 base and J by 4 bases, with 10 bases between them.

In this sample, this clone turned up a few times. The V call is TRBV4-3, the J call TRBJ2-7, with 7 bases lining up with TRBD2. V was pared by 0 bases and J by 0 bases, with 2 bases of the junction left unmatched. Germline values: CDR1 LGHNA, CDR2 YSLEER. The CDR3 runs to 15 residues. CDR3 sequence (DNA): TGCGCCAGCAGCCAAGACGCGGGGGACTCCTACGAGCAGTACTTC. The encoded protein is CASSQDAGDSYEQYF.

The chain has TRBV3-1 (or the pseudogene TRBV3-2) and TRBJ2-7; the D gene is possibly TRBD2 (5 bases). Germline assignment: CDR1 LGHDT and CDR2 YNNKEL (reference sequence). Trimming stripped 0 bases from V and 5 bases from J, with 8 bases between. CDR3 size: 13 residues. This chain's CDR3 is CASSQDTADEQYF. The CDR3 coding sequence is TGTGCCAGCAGCCAAGACACAGCGGACGAGCAGTACTTC.

The chain couples TRBV2 to TRBJ2-7, with 7 positions matching TRBD1. Trimming took 6 bases from V and 7 from J; bases not matched to a gene: 9. The CDR3 is 13 residues long. Germline CDR1 SNHLY, CDR2 FYNNEI. The CDR3 DNA is TGTGCCAGCAGGCGACAGGGCCCCTGGGAGCAGTACTTC. Protein product: CASRRQGPWEQYF.

V and J are TRBV3-1 (or the pseudogene TRBV3-2) and TRBJ2-3; 9 bases fit TRBD2. From germline, CDR1 is LGHDT and CDR2 YNNKEL (reference sequence). CDR3 length equals 16 residues. V trimming: 0 bases; J trimming: 5 bases; junction bases outside the gene matches: 6. The CDR3 loop is CASSQDVLAGRDTQYF. In nucleotides, the CDR3 is TGTGCCAGCAGCCAAGATGTCCTAGCGGGGAGAGATACGCAGTATTTT.

V and J are TRBV6-6 and TRBJ2-7, with a possible D match to TRBD1 (6 bases). The CDR3 runs to 15 residues. The V end lost 6 bases, the J end lost 6 bases, and 21 bases lay between the germline ends. Germline V lookup: CDR1 MNHNY, CDR2 SVGAGI (reference sequence). CDR3 in amino acids: CASSARETGISEQYF. CDR3 coding DNA: TGTGCCAGCAGCGCCCGTGAGACAGGCATCTCCGAGCAGTACTTC.

The chain carries TRBV3-1 (or the pseudogene TRBV3-2) and TRBJ2-2; TRBD2 matches 9 bases. CDR1 and CDR2 from the germline V gene are LGHDT and YNNKEL (reference sequence). Trimming at V came to 4 bases and at J to 5 bases, leaving 8 bases not matched to a gene. The CDR3 totals 16 residues. The DNA for the CDR3 is TGTGCCAGCAGCCCCCCGGGCGGGGGGGCGACCGGGGAGCTGTTTTTT. Its translation: CASSPPGGGATGELFF.

This sequence joins TRBV6-5 and TRBJ2-7, with TRBD2 as a possible D gene (5 bases). CDR1 MNHEY and CDR2 SVGAGI come from the germline V gene. This CDR3 spans 12 amino acids. The V gene lost 6 bases and the J gene lost 6 bases, with 12 bases spanning the gap. The CDR3 DNA follows: TGTGCCAGCAGAGACGGGGATGGCGAGCAGTACTTC. Translation: CASRDGDGEQYF.